This T cell receptor (beta chain) originates from a study of blood T cells in healthy people across ages. With 6 bases removed from V and 9 bases from J, the gap between germline ends came to 17 bases. The CDR3 extends over 12 amino acids. CDR1 is DFQATT and CDR2 is SNEGSKA in the germline V gene (reference sequence). This clonotype was observed a handful of times. PCR was performed a second time for about 6 to 12 cycles using a sample-barcoded 5' primer and a J-beta primer mix. A tag from a template-switch adaptor with 12 random nucleotides marked each cDNA molecule. TCRdb reprocessed the 5' RACE reads with MiXCR, giving one entry per CDR3 protein. The sample records roughly 680,000 distinct CDR3 sequences, around 48% being singletons.

The source material was blood. This clonotype was obtained from a woman aged 55-75 years in good health. V is TRBV20-1 and J is TRBJ1-1; no definite D call. The CDR3 loop reads CSALEGQGKAFF. The CDR3, as DNA: TGCAGTGCCTTGGAAGGGCAAGGGAAAGCTTTCTTT.